Given below is one T cell receptor beta chain in context. Its matching antigen is unknown. Primers for the PCR totalled 60 Vbeta and 13 Jbeta. The repertoire was sequenced with immunoSEQ multiplex PCR; TCRdb's copy has only in-frame clones and lacks some. The sample includes some 130,000 clones, more than 60% of them seen just once. The entry originates in a study of cytomegalovirus exposure and HLA in healthy donors. The CDR3 is 18 amino acids. Germline values: CDR1 SGHNT, CDR2 YYREEE (reference sequence). The germline V and J ends were trimmed by 6 bases and 0 bases, with 23 bases remaining between them. General study points: The majority of CMV-associated TCR beta chains were reported as apparently HLA-restricted in a later analysis. Because they were indistinguishable, some V segments, including TRBV6-2 and TRBV6-3, were excluded. The study recorded 150 to 200 TCR beta chains that were cytomegalovirus-associated.

This sequence joins TRBV5-4 and TRBJ2-3, with D maybe TRBD2 (7 bases). This TCR was recovered from a woman aged 40 to 50 in good health and CMV-seronegative. The material sequenced was PBMCs. The CDR3 loop is CASMLLTGGYPSTDTQYF. DNA for the CDR3: TGTGCCAGCATGCTACTAACGGGGGGCTACCCTAGCACAGATACGCAGTATTTT. Variable domain in full (rest from reference TRBV5-4 and TRBJ2-3): ETGVTQSPTHLIKTRGQQVTLRCSSQSGHNTVSWYQQALGQGPQFIFQYYREEENGRGNFPPRFSGLQFPNYSSELNVNALELDDSALYLCASMLLTGGYPSTDTQYFGPGTRLTVL.